The clone carrying this T cell receptor beta chain was seen a handful of times. Authors of the study amplified TCR beta CDR3 regions from RNA transcripts. TCR CDR3 regions were first amplified by RT-PCR with HTBI primers. TCRdb recomputed calls from the multiplex PCR reads with MiXCR, one row per CDR3 protein. The sample has approximately 430,000 distinct CDR3 sequences; 15% to 19% are singletons. The sample is drawn from a study of T cells in Graves' hyperthyroidism and ophthalmopathy. V was clipped by 2 bases and J by 5 bases; unmatched bases: 2. In germline, CDR1 is MGHRA, CDR2 YSYEKL. CDR3 length equals 15 residues. Clinical symptoms, serum thyroxine and TRAb, thyroid ultrasound and orbital computed tomography together formed the diagnostic basis.

Material: blood. The chain joins TRBV4-1 to TRBJ2-4; 11 bases are a match to TRBD1. The sequence came from a woman aged 18 to 35 with Graves' hyperthyroidism. CDR3 loop: CASSQPGQGENIQYF. DNA of the CDR3: TGCGCCAGCAGCCAACCGGGACAGGGGGAAAACATTCAGTACTTC.